The present T cell receptor (beta chain) was sequenced within a study of T cell changes during pregnancy in multiple sclerosis. Assay: immunoSEQ multiplex PCR; the TCRdb copy retains only in-frame clones and omits some. The sample lists tens of thousands of clones, around nine tenths occurring once. The sequencing used CD4+ T cells from peripheral blood mononuclear cells, collected in the second trimester of pregnancy. This TCR was sampled from a female donor with multiple sclerosis, enrolled in a pregnancy study.

CDR3 in DNA: TGCGCCAGCAGGCCCACCGTGACAGGGGGTCATACTGAAGCTTTCTTT. This gives the protein CASRPTVTGGHTEAFF. The chain recombines TRBV5-1 with TRBJ1-1; 9 bases agree with TRBD1. The germline V gene has CDR1 SGHRS and CDR2 YFSETQ. The V gene end was trimmed by 5 bases and the J gene end by 5 bases; junction bases not matched to a gene: 13. The CDR3 spans 16 residues.